A single sample is the source of the 15 T cell receptor beta chains below, sequenced in a study of blood T cell repertoires in COVID-19. TCRdb's copy holds only in-frame clones and misses some; the assay was immunoSEQ multiplex PCR. This table has approximately 350,000 clones, around 87% appearing once. The specimen was peripheral blood. The receptors come from a woman aged 50 to 60 with COVID-19, enrolled during active disease.

The chain employs TRBV19 and TRBJ1-2; D ambiguous. The CDR3 covers 14 residues. V was pared by 8 bases and J by 2 bases, with 15 bases between. Germline V CDR1 and CDR2: LNHDA, SQIVND (reference sequence). The CDR3 bases are TGTGCCAGTGGATCTCCGGGGAGCAACTATGGCTACACCTTC. It yields the protein CASGSPGSNYGYTF.

This clone has more than one count but fewer than ten. The chain joins TRBV5-4 to TRBJ2-3, with D possibly matching TRBD1 (6 bases). CDR3 size: 14 residues. V was trimmed by 4 bases and J by 8 bases, leaving 17 bases between them. Germline CDR1 SGHNT, CDR2 YYREEE (reference sequence). CDR3 DNA sequence: TGTGCCAGCAGCCTGGATCAGGGGACGGGTACGCAGTATTTT. Encoded protein: CASSLDQGTGTQYF.

The rearrangement links TRBV29-1 to TRBJ1-4, with D possibly being TRBD1 (5 bases). Germline V gene data show CDR1 as SQVTM and CDR2 as ANQGSEA. V shed 4 bases and J shed 8 bases, with 11 bases lying between them. This CDR3 is built from 12 residues. The CDR3: CSVVAGREKLFF. CDR3 in DNA: TGCAGCGTTGTAGCAGGGAGGGAAAAACTGTTTTTT.

The chain joins TRBV19 to TRBJ2-1; 10 nucleotides line up with TRBD1. Germline CDR1 LNHDA, CDR2 SQIVND (reference sequence). This CDR3 is 16 amino acids long. With 3 bases clipped from V and 7 bases from J, the junction kept 9 bases outside the gene matches. CDR3 sequence reads: CASSIYRDRGRNEQFF. The CDR3 DNA reads TGTGCCAGTAGTATTTATCGGGACAGGGGCAGGAATGAGCAGTTCTTC.

J is TRBJ1-2 and V is TRBV29-1; D might be TRBD1 (6 bases). The length of the CDR3 is 14 residues. V gave up 1 base and J gave up 4 bases, with 13 bases separating them. Germline V lookup: CDR1 SQVTM, CDR2 ANQGSEA. DNA of the CDR3: TGCAGCGTTGAAGGGGAGGGGGTTGGCTATGGCTACACCTTC. It translates to CSVEGEGVGYGYTF.

The V gene is TRBV23-1, the J gene TRBJ1-5; D gene uncertain. TRBV23-1 is marked as an open reading frame, function uncertain. V was clipped by 9 bases and J by 1 base, with 22 bases between them. The CDR3 has 17 residues. The DNA for the CDR3 is TGCGCCAGTTCAGGAGGGTCAGTTAGACTGAGCAATCAGCCCCAGCATTTT. This translates into CASSGGSVRLSNQPQHF.

Written as DNA, the CDR3 is TGTGCCAGCGGCAGGTGGGAGTATGGCTACACCTTC. Translation: CASGRWEYGYTF. V gene TRBV2 combines with J gene TRBJ1-2; D remains ambiguous. This CDR3 has 12 residues. The germline gives CDR1 SNHLY, CDR2 FYNNEI. Trimming took 8 bases from V and 5 from J, leaving 12 bases between them.

This chain links TRBV2 with TRBJ2-5; 10 positions agree with TRBD2. Germline lookup yields CDR1 SNHLY and CDR2 FYNNEI. V trimming: 2 bases; J trimming: 6 bases; junction bases outside the gene matches: 9. The CDR3 has 16 residues. The CDR3 bases are TGTGCCAGCAGTGAAACCGCTAGCGGGAGTCGGAAGACCCAGTACTTC. Encoded protein: CASSETASGSRKTQYF.

This chain links TRBV19 with TRBJ1-1, with D possibly matching TRBD1 (5 bases). The CDR3 extends over 15 amino acids. Trimming took off 3 bases at V and 5 bases at J, with 16 bases between the two ends. Germline CDR1 LNHDA, CDR2 SQIVND (reference sequence). The CDR3 is CASSISRGRGTEAFF. DNA of the CDR3: TGTGCCAGTAGTATCTCTCGGGGGAGAGGGACTGAAGCTTTCTTT.

In the case of this clone: The sample contains more than one DNA sequence encoding this CDR3. CDR3 sequence: CAWSGTGNQPQHF. CDR3 bases: TGTGCCTGGAGTGGTACAGGGAATCAGCCCCAGCATTTT. The V call is TRBV30, the J call TRBJ1-5; tentative D call: TRBD1 (6 bases). The CDR3 contains 13 residues. CDR1 is GTSNPN and CDR2 is SVGIG in the germline V gene (reference sequence). Trimming removed 1 base at V and 4 bases at J, with 8 bases between.

The chain is built from TRBV5-1 and TRBJ2-7, with D possibly TRBD2 on 6 matching bases. The CDR3 consists of 20 residues. V was cut by 4 bases and J by 3 bases, with 32 bases left in between. Germline loops: CDR1 SGHRS, CDR2 YFSETQ. CDR3 sequence reads: CASSPTQRLDRLISVYEQYF. The CDR3 coding sequence is TGCGCCAGCAGCCCTACCCAAAGACTAGACCGACTAATTTCCGTCTACGAGCAGTACTTC. The full variable domain, in which reference TRBV5-1 and TRBJ2-7 provide the parts outside the CDR3, is KAGVTQTPRYLIKTRGQQVTLSCSPISGHRSVSWYQQTPGQGLQFLFEYFSETQRNKGNFPGRFSGRQFSNSRSEMNVSTLELGDSALYLCASSPTQRLDRLISVYEQYFGPGTRLTVT.

This chain joins TRBV11-2 and TRBJ2-1; 7 positions agree with TRBD2. The V and J ends lost 6 bases and 0 bases, in that order; junction bases with no gene match: 5. This CDR3 has 15 amino acids. CDR1 is SGHAT and CDR2 is FQNNGV in the germline V gene. CDR3 nucleotide sequence: TGTGCCAGCAGGAACCGGGACTACTCCTACAATGAGCAGTTCTTC. This codes for CASRNRDYSYNEQFF.

The rearrangement joins TRBV11-2 to TRBJ1-1; D possibly corresponds to TRBD1 (6 bases). Trimming left V 5 bases short and J 6 bases short, with 22 bases between. This CDR3 has 16 residues. Germline CDR1 reads SGHAT; CDR2 reads FQNNGV. CDR3 bases: TGTGCCAGCAGCCATTTTCCCGGGACACCCTTGCCTGAAGCTTTCTTT. As protein: CASSHFPGTPLPEAFF.

This rearrangement joins TRBV7-2 to TRBJ1-1; TRBD1 agrees at 8 bases. CDR1 SGHTA and CDR2 FQGNSA come from the germline V gene. The CDR3 totals 16 residues. Trimming took 0 bases from V and 1 from J; bases not matched to a gene: 4. The CDR3: CASSLARGQANTEAFF. CDR3 in DNA: TGTGCCAGCAGCTTAGCGAGGGGACAGGCGAACACTGAAGCTTTCTTT.

The chain is built from TRBV11-2 and TRBJ2-3, with 8 bases that match TRBD2. The germline V gene encodes CDR1 SGHAT and CDR2 FQNNGV. V was clipped by 3 bases and J by 1 base; unmatched bases: 6. This CDR3 comprises 16 residues. The DNA of the CDR3 is TGTGCCAGCAGCTTGGGACTAGTCCCTGGCACAGATACGCAGTATTTT. Translated: CASSLGLVPGTDTQYF.